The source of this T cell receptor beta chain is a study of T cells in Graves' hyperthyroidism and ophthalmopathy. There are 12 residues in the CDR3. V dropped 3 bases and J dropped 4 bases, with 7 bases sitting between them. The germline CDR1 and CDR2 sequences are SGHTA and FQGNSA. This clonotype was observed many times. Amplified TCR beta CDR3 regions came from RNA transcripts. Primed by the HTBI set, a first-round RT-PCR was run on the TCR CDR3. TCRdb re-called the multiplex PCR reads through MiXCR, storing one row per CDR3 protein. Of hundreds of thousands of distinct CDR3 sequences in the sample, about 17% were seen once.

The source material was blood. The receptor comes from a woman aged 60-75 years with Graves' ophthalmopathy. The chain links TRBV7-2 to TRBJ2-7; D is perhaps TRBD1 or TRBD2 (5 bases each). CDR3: CASSLGVYEQYF. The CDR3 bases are TGTGCCAGCAGCTTGGGGGTTTACGAGCAGTACTTC.